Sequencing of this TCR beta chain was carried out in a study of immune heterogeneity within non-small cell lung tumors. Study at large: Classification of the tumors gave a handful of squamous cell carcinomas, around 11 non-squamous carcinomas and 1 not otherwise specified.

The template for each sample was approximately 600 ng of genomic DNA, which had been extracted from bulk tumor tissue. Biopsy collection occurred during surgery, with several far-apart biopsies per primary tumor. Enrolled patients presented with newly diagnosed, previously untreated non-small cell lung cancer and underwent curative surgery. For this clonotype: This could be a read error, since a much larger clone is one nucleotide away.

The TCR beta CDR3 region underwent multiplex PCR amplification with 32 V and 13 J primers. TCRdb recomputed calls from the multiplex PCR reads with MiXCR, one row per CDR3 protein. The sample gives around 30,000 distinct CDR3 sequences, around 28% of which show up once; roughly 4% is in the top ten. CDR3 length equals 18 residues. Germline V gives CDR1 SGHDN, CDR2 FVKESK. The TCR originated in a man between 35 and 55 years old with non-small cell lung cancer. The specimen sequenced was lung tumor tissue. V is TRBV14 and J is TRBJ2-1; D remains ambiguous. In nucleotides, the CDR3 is TGTGCCAGCTGCCAAGATCTATTAAAGGGCGCAAGCTACAATGAGCAGTTCTTC. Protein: CASCQDLLKGASYNEQFF.